This T cell receptor (beta chain) was recovered during a study of shared clonotypes between healthy human individuals. The CDR3 has 14 amino acids. Trimming took 4 bases from V and 9 from J, leaving 16 bases between them. Germline CDR1 SNHLY, CDR2 FYNNEI. Sequenced by immunoSEQ multiplex PCR; TCRdb stores in-frame clones only, minus some. Of 2 million to 2.5 million clones listed, roughly 93% were seen once; the top ten hold 0.39%. This TCR came from a man aged 18 to 35 in good health. Some clones in this sample may be carry-over from other donors' samples. The chain employs TRBV2 and TRBJ2-1; D may be TRBD2 (6 bases). Sequencing was performed on naive CD4+ T cells from PBMCs. Regarding subset: CD45RA+ positively selected. Written as DNA, the CDR3 is TGTGCCAGCAGTGGAGCGGCTAGCGTGACTGAGCAGTTCTTC. Protein sequence: CASSGAASVTEQFF.